This T cell receptor (beta chain) was sequenced during a study of blood T cell repertoires in COVID-19. Study information: The samples span acute and convalescent COVID-19 from the United States, Italy and Spain. From T cells, B-cell-depleted T cells, or PBMCs came the material, which was cDNA or gDNA.

Repertoires were generated with immunoSEQ multiplex PCR, while TCRdb's copy carries only in-frame clones and drops some. Of fewer than 400,000 clones listed, around nine tenths are singletons. CDR3 length: 17 amino acids. V dropped 2 bases and J dropped 2; count of bases not matched to a gene: 4. Germline V lookup: CDR1 SGHRS, CDR2 YFSETQ. Self-reported history from a screening survey and questionnaire set each donor's cohort. A COVID-19 case was met by exposed participants within 2 weeks before study entry. Specimen: PBMCs or T cells enriched from blood (not recorded which). V gene TRBV5-1 combines with J gene TRBJ2-7, with 16 nucleotides matching TRBD2. The clonotype was recovered from a woman aged 25 to 39 who had been exposed to COVID-19. CDR3 coding DNA: TGCGCCAGCAGCTTAGGGACTAGCGGGGGGGACCCCTACGAGCAGTACTTC. Amino acid sequence: CASSLGTSGGDPYEQYF.